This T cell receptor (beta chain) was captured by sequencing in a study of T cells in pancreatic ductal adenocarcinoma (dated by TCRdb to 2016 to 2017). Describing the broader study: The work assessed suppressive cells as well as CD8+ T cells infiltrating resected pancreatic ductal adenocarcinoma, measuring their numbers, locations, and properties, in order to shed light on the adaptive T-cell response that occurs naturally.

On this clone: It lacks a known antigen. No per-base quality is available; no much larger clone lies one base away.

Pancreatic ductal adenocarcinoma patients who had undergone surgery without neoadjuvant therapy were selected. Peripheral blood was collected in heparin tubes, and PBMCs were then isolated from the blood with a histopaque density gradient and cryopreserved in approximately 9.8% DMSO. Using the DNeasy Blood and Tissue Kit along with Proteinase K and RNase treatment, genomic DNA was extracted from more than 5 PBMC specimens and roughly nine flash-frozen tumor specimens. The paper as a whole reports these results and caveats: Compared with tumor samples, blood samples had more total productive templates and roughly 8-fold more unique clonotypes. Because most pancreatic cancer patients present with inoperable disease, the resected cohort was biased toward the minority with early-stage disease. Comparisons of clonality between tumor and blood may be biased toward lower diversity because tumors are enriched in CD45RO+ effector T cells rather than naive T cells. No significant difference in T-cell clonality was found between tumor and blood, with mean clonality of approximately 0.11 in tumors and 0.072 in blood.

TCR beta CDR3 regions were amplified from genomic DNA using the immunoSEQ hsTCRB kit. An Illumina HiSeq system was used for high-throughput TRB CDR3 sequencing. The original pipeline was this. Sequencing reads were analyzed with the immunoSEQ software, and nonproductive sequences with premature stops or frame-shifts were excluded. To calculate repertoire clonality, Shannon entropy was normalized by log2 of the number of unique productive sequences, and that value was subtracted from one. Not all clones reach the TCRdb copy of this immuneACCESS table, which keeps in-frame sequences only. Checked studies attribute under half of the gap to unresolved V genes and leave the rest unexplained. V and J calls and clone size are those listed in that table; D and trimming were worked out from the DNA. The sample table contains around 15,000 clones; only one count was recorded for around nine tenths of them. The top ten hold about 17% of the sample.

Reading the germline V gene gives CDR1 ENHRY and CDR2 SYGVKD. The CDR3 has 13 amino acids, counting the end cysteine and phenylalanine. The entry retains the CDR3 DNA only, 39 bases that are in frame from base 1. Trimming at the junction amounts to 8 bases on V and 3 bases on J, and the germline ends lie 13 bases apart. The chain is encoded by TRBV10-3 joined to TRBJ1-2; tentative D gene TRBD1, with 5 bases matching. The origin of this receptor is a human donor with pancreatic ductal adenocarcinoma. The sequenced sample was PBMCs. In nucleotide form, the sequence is TGTGCCATCCACCCTGGGGGTGACTATGGCTACACCTTC. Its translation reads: CAIHPGGDYGYTF.